This T cell receptor (beta chain) was retrieved from a study of T cells expressing NK-cell markers. The CDR3 contains 12 residues. Germline V gene sequence: CDR1 SGHKS, CDR2 YYEKEE (reference sequence). Overall study results and limits: NKG2C+ dominant clonotypes from 6 or 7 donors made up roughly 1.0-7.5% of CD8+ T cells.

Details on this clonotype: Its antigen is unknown.

What made the TCR beta cDNA was 5'RACE template switching with UMIs. TCRdb reprocessed the 5' RACE reads, with one entry per CDR3 protein and no DNA. This listing includes about 460,000 distinct CDR3 sequences. The rearrangement links TRBV5-5 to TRBJ1-5; absent DNA, TCRdb's TRBD1 call cannot be checked. The sequenced material came from blood T cells: a sorted CD56 or NKG2C T cell subset, CD4+ or CD8+ T cells, or bulk PBMC T cells (not recorded which). The sequence was collected from a woman aged 45 to 65 in good health. CDR3 region: CASSLLGEPQHF.